The next 11 T cell receptor beta chains were all read from a single sample in a study of shared clonotypes between healthy human individuals. The naive CD8 fraction comprised CD45RO-negative cells positively selected for CCR7 and excluded terminally differentiated effector memory CD45RA+ cells. Method: immunoSEQ multiplex PCR; TCRdb's copy keeps in-frame clones and lacks some. This sample yields about 580,000 clones, of which 95% to 98% are seen a single time; more than 0.3% belongs to the top ten. The sample consisted of naive CD8+ T cells sorted from blood. The source is a young man in good health.

The gene calls are TRBV6-5 and TRBJ2-2; weak D call: TRBD1 (5 bases). The CDR3 loop spans 13 amino acids. Germline loops: CDR1 MNHEY, CDR2 SVGAGI. Trimming left V 1 base short and J 7 bases short, with 7 bases between. The CDR3 bases are TGTGCCAGCAGTTACTGGACAAGCGGGGAGCTGTTTTTT. Its translation is CASSYWTSGELFF.

The chain links TRBV28 to TRBJ2-5, with TRBD1 matching 7 bases. This CDR3 comprises 14 residues. Germline assignment: CDR1 MDHEN and CDR2 SYDVKM. The V segment lost 3 bases and the J segment 2 bases; nucleotides outside the gene matches: 3. For the CDR3, the DNA is TGTGCCAGCAGTTTGCGGACAGGACAAGAGACCCAGTACTTC. It encodes CASSLRTGQETQYF.

The CDR3 spells CASSYSGNTIYF. CDR3 in DNA: TGTGCCAGCAGCTATTCTGGAAACACCATATATTTT. The chain joins TRBV11-2 to TRBJ1-3; D gene unclear. The CDR3 length is 12 residues. Between the trimmed V and J ends, which lost 4 bases and 1 base, there was a span of 2 bases. Germline assignment: CDR1 SGHAT and CDR2 FQNNGV.

The chain couples TRBV7-6 to TRBJ2-1; TRBD2 matches 10 bases. In germline, CDR1 is SGHVS, CDR2 FNYEAQ. The CDR3 is 15 amino acids. Unmatched junction bases numbered 6, after V lost 4 bases and J lost 6 bases. This chain's CDR3 is CASSSSSGSGNEQFF. In DNA, the CDR3 is TGTGCCAGCAGCTCTTCTAGCGGGAGCGGCAATGAGCAGTTCTTC.

The chain links TRBV28 to TRBJ2-5; no clear D gene. Germline V gives CDR1 MDHEN, CDR2 SYDVKM. Trimming stripped 6 bases from V and 5 bases from J, with 19 bases between. This CDR3 region has 15 residues. The CDR3 loop reads CASSPLLGGEETQYF. The DNA of the CDR3 is TGTGCCAGCAGCCCGCTCCTCGGTGGTGAGGAGACCCAGTACTTC. Filled out from reference TRBV28 and TRBJ2-5, the complete variable domain reads DVKVTQSSRYLVKRTGEKVFLECVQDMDHENMFWYRQDPGLGLRLIYFSYDVKMKEKGDIPEGYSVSREKKERFSLILESASTNQTSMYLCASSPLLGGEETQYFGPGTRLLVL.

This rearrangement joins TRBV4-1 to TRBJ2-7; possible D gene TRBD2, 6 bases. The V end was cut by 2 bases, the J end by 5 bases, with 10 bases between. CDR3 length: 13 residues. Germline V lookup: CDR1 MGHRA, CDR2 YSYEKL. CDR3 in DNA: TGCGCCAGCAGCCAAACTAGCTTCGACGAGCAGTACTTC. It encodes CASSQTSFDEQYF.

This chain connects TRBV7-9 to TRBJ2-7, with 9 nucleotides matching TRBD1. Trimming cost V 5 bases and J 4 bases; bases outside gene matches: 3. This CDR3 region has 13 residues. Germline CDR1 SEHNR, CDR2 FQNEAQ (reference sequence). CDR3: CASSGTGNYEQYF. The CDR3 DNA follows: TGTGCCAGCAGCGGGACAGGGAATTACGAGCAGTACTTC.

The gene calls are TRBV7-2 and TRBJ2-2; 10 bases match TRBD2. Germline V gene lookup returns CDR1 SGHTA and CDR2 FQGNSA. With V trimmed by 2 bases and J by 7 bases, 4 bases remained unmatched. There are 15 residues in the CDR3. The CDR3 loop reads CASSLLAGADGELFF. As DNA, the CDR3 is TGTGCCAGCAGCTTACTAGCGGGAGCCGACGGGGAGCTGTTTTTT. The complete variable domain, with remaining parts taken from reference TRBV7-2 and TRBJ2-2, reads GAGVSQSPSNKVTEKGKDVELRCDPISGHTALYWYRQSLGQGLEFLIYFQGNSAPDKSGLPSDRFSAERTGGSVSTLTIQRTQQEDSAVYLCASSLLAGADGELFFGEGSRLTVL.

This rearrangement joins TRBV7-9 to TRBJ2-2; 10 bases match TRBD1. V lost 5 bases and J lost 6; bases outside the gene matches: 15. The CDR3 is made up of 18 amino acids. Germline loops: CDR1 SEHNR, CDR2 FQNEAQ (reference sequence). CDR3 sequence: CASSPSPGQGRSAGELFF. In nucleotides, the CDR3 is TGTGCCAGCAGCCCCTCCCCGGGACAGGGGCGTTCCGCCGGGGAGCTGTTTTTT.

This chain links TRBV20-1 with TRBJ1-1; D is uncertain. Germline lookup yields CDR1 DFQATT and CDR2 SNEGSKA (reference sequence). The CDR3 extends over 11 amino acids. The germline V and J ends were trimmed by 0 bases and 7 bases, with 6 bases remaining between them. The CDR3 protein is CSARDYLEAFF. CDR3 DNA: TGCAGTGCTAGAGACTACCTTGAAGCTTTCTTT.

Notes on this clone: This specimen includes other DNA sequences encoding the same CDR3. The J gene is TRBJ1-1, the V gene TRBV28; D uncertain. V lost 2 bases, J lost 1 base, and 8 bases lay in between. This CDR3 is built from 14 residues. From germline, CDR1 is MDHEN and CDR2 SYDVKM. The chain's CDR3 is CASSLSGTNTEAFF. The CDR3 bases are TGTGCCAGCAGTTTAAGTGGTACGAACACTGAAGCTTTCTTT.